The 20 T cell receptor beta chains listed next were all sequenced from one sample in a study of breast tumors, draining lymph nodes, adjacent tissues. Samples came from axillary lymph nodes draining the breast cancer. One entry per CDR3 protein results from TCRdb running MiXCR on the multiplex PCR reads. The sample has roughly 120,000 distinct CDR3 sequences, roughly 21% seen once. Sequenced input: axillary lymph node tissue. The receptors derive from a female donor with breast cancer. Some clones in this sample may be carry-over from other donors' samples.

Many counts were recorded for this clonotype. The V call is TRBV24-1, the J call TRBJ1-4, with 11 bases matching TRBD1. Germline assignment: CDR1 KGHDR and CDR2 SFDVKD. Germline trimming cut 3 bases from V and 6 bases from J; bases unmatched to any gene: 2. The CDR3 extends over 15 amino acids. The CDR3 is CATSDPGQGDEKLFF. The CDR3 nucleotides are TGTGCCACCAGTGATCCGGGACAGGGGGATGAAAAACTGTTTTTT.

This clonotype was counted between two and nine times. The chain couples TRBV3-1 to TRBJ2-1; 10 bases map to TRBD1. The CDR3 spans 17 residues. Trimming took 0 bases from V and 6 from J; bases not matched to a gene: 8. Germline loops: CDR1 LGHDT, CDR2 YNNKEL (reference sequence). Here the CDR3 DNA reads TGTGCCAGCAGCCAAGAAGACAGGGGGCGACTGGTCAATGAGCAGTTCTTC. Translated, it gives CASSQEDRGRLVNEQFF.

J is TRBJ1-3 and V is TRBV20-1; D is unclear. Germline V lookup: CDR1 DFQATT, CDR2 SNEGSKA (reference sequence). The CDR3 sequence is 13 residues long. V lost 8 bases and J 0 bases, leaving 11 bases between the germline ends. CDR3 DNA: TGCAGTAGGGCAGCGGTCTCTGGAAACACCATATATTTT. This encodes CSRAAVSGNTIYF.

V usage is TRBV6-1 and J usage is TRBJ2-7, with 7 positions matching TRBD1. The CDR3 is 14 residues long. From germline, CDR1 is MNHNS and CDR2 SASEGT. J gave up 0 bases and V 6 bases, and 5 bases lay outside the gene matches. CDR3 loop: CASRRQGSSYEQYF. As DNA, the CDR3 is TGTGCCAGCAGGAGACAGGGAAGCTCCTACGAGCAGTACTTC.

This clonotype was counted at least ten times. This chain connects TRBV29-1 to TRBJ2-5, with D uncertain. V gave up 4 bases and J gave up 2 bases, with 8 bases separating them. Germline CDR1 and CDR2: SQVTM and ANQGSEA. This CDR3 spans 12 amino acids. CDR3 loop: CSVVTRQETQYF. CDR3 in DNA: TGCAGCGTTGTGACACGACAAGAGACCCAGTACTTC.

This clonotype was found many times. The chain couples TRBV9 to TRBJ2-1, with D possibly being TRBD1 (5 bases). The germline CDR1 and CDR2 sequences are SGDLS and YYNGEE. This CDR3 is built from 13 residues. Between the trimmed V and J ends, which lost 1 base and 6 bases, there was a span of 8 bases. CDR3 sequence: CASSVRQGNEQFF. The CDR3 bases are TGTGCCAGCAGCGTAAGGCAGGGCAATGAGCAGTTCTTC.

In regard to this clonotype: The junction differs from germline at one of its ends, possibly a read error. V and J are TRBV11-3 and TRBJ2-2; TRBD1 agrees at 8 bases. Germline CDR1 is SGHNT and CDR2 is YENEEA. This CDR3 is 14 amino acids long. The CDR3: CASSLAGGTRELFF. CDR3 nucleotides: TGTGCCAGCAGCTTGGCAGGGGGCACCCGGGAGCTGTTTTTT.

The chain recombines TRBV5-6 with TRBJ2-3, with 9 bases lining up with TRBD2. The length of the CDR3 is 15 residues. V was clipped by 7 bases and J by 4 bases; unmatched bases: 10. Germline V gene sequence: CDR1 SGHDT, CDR2 YYEEEE. CDR3 sequence reads: CASGLASGMADTQYF. CDR3 sequence (DNA): TGTGCCAGCGGCCTCGCTAGCGGGATGGCAGATACGCAGTATTTT.

This clonotype was counted between two and nine times. Here the CDR3 reads CASSNGGAHTDTQYF. As DNA, the CDR3 is TGTGCCAGCAGTAATGGGGGGGCTCACACAGATACGCAGTATTTT. The chain combines TRBV27 with TRBJ2-3; D may be TRBD2 (7 bases). CDR1 MNHEY and CDR2 SMNVEV come from the germline V gene (reference sequence). Trimming took off 5 bases at V and 2 bases at J, with 14 bases between the two ends. The length of the CDR3 is 15 residues.

V is TRBV27 and J is TRBJ2-7; D assignment may be TRBD1 or TRBD2 (5 bases each). In germline, CDR1 is MNHEY, CDR2 SMNVEV (reference sequence). Trimming shortened V by 4 bases and J by 6 bases, and 19 bases separated the two germline ends. The CDR3 consists of 15 residues. CDR3 sequence reads: CASSYTRGASGEQYF. CDR3 in DNA: TGTGCCAGCAGTTATACGAGGGGCGCGTCTGGCGAGCAGTACTTC.

J is TRBJ2-2 and V is TRBV5-1, with 10 bases fitting TRBD1. CDR1 and CDR2 (germline): SGHRS, YFSETQ. The CDR3 sequence is 16 residues long. J gave up 3 bases and V 1 base, and 3 bases lay outside the gene matches. CDR3 residues: CASSLLGQGDTGELFF. CDR3 DNA: TGCGCCAGCAGCTTGTTAGGACAGGGGGACACCGGGGAGCTGTTTTTT.

Details on this clonotype: This may stem from a read error, because a much larger clone lies one nucleotide away. V and J are TRBV20-1 and TRBJ2-6, with TRBD1 as a possible D gene (5 bases). There are 14 residues in the CDR3. The germline gives CDR1 DFQATT, CDR2 SNEGSKA (reference sequence). The CDR3 DNA reads TGCAGTGCTAGTGCTGGGTTAGGGGCCAACATCCTGACTTTC. This translates into CSASAGLGANILTF.

This clonotype was detected ten times or more. The rearrangement uses TRBV5-6 and TRBJ2-5; 7 positions match TRBD1. Trimming removed 4 bases from V and 0 bases from J; junction bases left unmatched: 3. The CDR3 is 14 residues long. From germline, CDR1 is SGHDT and CDR2 YYEEEE. Here the CDR3 reads CASSQQGHQETQYF. CDR3 nucleotides: TGTGCCAGCAGCCAACAGGGGCACCAAGAGACCCAGTACTTC.

Turning to this clonotype: One base away lies a much larger clone, so this may be a sequencing read error. The chain links TRBV10-1 to TRBJ2-5; the D is unclear. The CDR3 length is 13 residues. Germline V lookup: CDR1 WNHNN, CDR2 SYGVQD (reference sequence). The CDR3, as DNA: TGCGCCAGCAGTGAGTCGGGCAAAGAGACCCAGCACTTC. Amino acids: CASSESGKETQHF.

In regard to this clonotype: This could be a read error, since a much larger clone is one nucleotide away. The conserved closing phenylalanine or tryptophan is absent in this CDR3, likely reflecting a read error. The chain has TRBV20-1 and TRBJ1-5; D gene ambiguous. This CDR3 contains 12 residues. Germline CDR1 is DFQATT and CDR2 is SNEGSKA (reference sequence). The V end was cut by 4 bases, the J end by 0 bases, with 4 bases between. CDR3 sequence (DNA): TGCAGTGCTACCCTTAGCAATCAGCCCCAGCATCTT. It is translated as CSATLSNQPQHL.

This clonotype appeared many times. The rearrangement joins TRBV10-3 to TRBJ1-2; TRBD1 agrees at 9 bases. Germline lookup yields CDR1 ENHRY and CDR2 SYGVKD. V trimming: 10 bases; J trimming: 8 bases; junction bases outside the gene matches: 11. This CDR3 spans 13 amino acids. The CDR3 is CATKTGGASGYTF. CDR3 in DNA: TGTGCCACGAAAACAGGGGGCGCGTCGGGCTACACCTTC.

As for this clonotype: The CDR3 ends on some other residue instead of the conserved phenylalanine or tryptophan, so this is likely a read error. The chain is built from TRBV20-1 and TRBJ1-6; tentative D call: TRBD1 (5 bases). The germline V gene has CDR1 DFQATT and CDR2 SNEGSKA (reference sequence). The CDR3 is 14 amino acids. CDR3 loop: CSASPGGSHSLLHL. CDR3 nucleotide sequence: TGCAGTGCTAGTCCGGGGGGGTCTCACTCACTCCTCCACCTT.

The rearrangement uses TRBV5-8 and TRBJ1-5; a weak D match, TRBD1 (5 bases). The germline gives CDR1 SGHTS, CDR2 YDEGEE. Deletions cut 5 bases from V and 2 bases from J, with 8 bases between. This CDR3 contains 13 residues. The CDR3 sequence is CASSGAGNQPQHF. Here the CDR3 DNA reads TGTGCCAGCAGTGGGGCAGGCAATCAGCCCCAGCATTTT.

Points on this clonotype: A much more abundant neighbour one base away suggests this may be a read error. In nucleotides, the CDR3 is TGTGCCAGCAGCCTCGGACGTTCGGATTCACCCTTCCACTTT. This encodes CASSLGRSDSPFHF. The genes are TRBV9 and TRBJ1-6; D is uncertain. Per germline, CDR1 SGDLS and CDR2 YYNGEE. The CDR3 consists of 14 residues.

This clonotype came up a few times. This rearrangement joins TRBV18 to TRBJ2-1; D is unresolved. V was trimmed by 0 bases and J by 4 bases, leaving 10 bases between them. This CDR3 spans 15 amino acids. Germline lookup yields CDR1 KGHSH and CDR2 LQKENI. The CDR3: CASSPPGSWYNEQFF. The DNA for the CDR3 is TGTGCCAGCTCACCACCTGGGTCTTGGTACAATGAGCAGTTCTTC.